This T cell receptor beta chain appears in the sequencing data of a study of shared clonotypes between healthy human individuals. There were no recent acute infections or vaccinations among the donors, who were healthy HIV-negative adults. With regard to this clone: Only one base separates this from a far larger clonotype, so it likely reflects a read error. This specimen includes other DNA sequences encoding the same CDR3.

Unsorted PBMC replicate PCRs used about 310 ng DNA, approximately 30,000 T cell genomes. Sequencing on ten immunoSEQ deep assay plates was performed for unsorted PBMC DNA. Data came from immunoSEQ multiplex PCR; TCRdb stores just in-frame clones and leaves some out. The table shows about 490,000 clones, with over 70% occurring only once. The sequenced sample was PBMCs. This clonotype originated in a woman aged 40 to 49 in good health. Some clones in this sample may be carry-over from other donors' samples.

The CDR3 sequence: CASSQDLGSGANVLTF. CDR3 sequence (DNA): TGTGCCAGCAGCCAAGATCTAGGGAGTGGGGCCAACGTCCTGACTTTC. V usage is TRBV4-2 and J usage is TRBJ2-6, with D possibly being TRBD2 (5 bases). Germline CDR1 and CDR2: LGHNA and YNFKEQ. The V end was cut by 0 bases, the J end by 3 bases, with 9 bases between. The CDR3 spans 16 residues.